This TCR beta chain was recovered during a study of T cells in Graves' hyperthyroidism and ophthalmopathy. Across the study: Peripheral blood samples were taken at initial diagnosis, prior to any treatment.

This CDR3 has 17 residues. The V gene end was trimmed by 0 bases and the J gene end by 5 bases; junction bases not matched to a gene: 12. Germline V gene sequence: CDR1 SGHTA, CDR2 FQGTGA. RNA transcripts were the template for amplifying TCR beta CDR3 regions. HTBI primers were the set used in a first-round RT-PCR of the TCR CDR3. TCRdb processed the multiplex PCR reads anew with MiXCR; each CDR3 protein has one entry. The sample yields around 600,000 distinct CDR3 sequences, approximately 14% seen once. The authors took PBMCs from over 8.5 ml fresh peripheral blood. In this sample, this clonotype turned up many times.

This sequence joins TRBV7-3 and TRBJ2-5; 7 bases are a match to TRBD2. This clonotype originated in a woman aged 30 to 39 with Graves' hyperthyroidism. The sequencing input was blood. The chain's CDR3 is CASSLTVTSCGWETQYF. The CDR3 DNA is TGTGCCAGCAGCTTAACGGTGACTAGCTGTGGTTGGGAGACCCAGTACTTC.